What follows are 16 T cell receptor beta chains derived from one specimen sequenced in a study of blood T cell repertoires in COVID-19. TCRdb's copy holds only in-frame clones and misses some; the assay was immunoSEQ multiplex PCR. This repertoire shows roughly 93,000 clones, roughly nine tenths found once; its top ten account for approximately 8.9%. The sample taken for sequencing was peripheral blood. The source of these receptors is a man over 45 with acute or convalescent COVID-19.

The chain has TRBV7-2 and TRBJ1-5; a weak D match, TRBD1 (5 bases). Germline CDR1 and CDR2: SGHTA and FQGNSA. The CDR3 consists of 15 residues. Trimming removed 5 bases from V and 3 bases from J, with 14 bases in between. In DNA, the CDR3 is TGTGCCAGCAGCCCCCAAGGGGTAGACAATCAGCCCCAGCATTTT. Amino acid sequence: CASSPQGVDNQPQHF.

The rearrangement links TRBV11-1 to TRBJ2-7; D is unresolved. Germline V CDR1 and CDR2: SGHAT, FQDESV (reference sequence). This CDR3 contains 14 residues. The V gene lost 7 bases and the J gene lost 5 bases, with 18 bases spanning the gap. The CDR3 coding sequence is TGTGCCAGCACCCCCGCGGATTTTTCCCACGAGCAGTACTTC. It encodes CASTPADFSHEQYF. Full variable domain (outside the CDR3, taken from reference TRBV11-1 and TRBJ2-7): EAEVAQSPRYKITEKSQAVAFWCDPISGHATLYWYRQILGQGPELLVQFQDESVVDDSQLPKDRFSAERLKGVDSTLKIQPAELGDSAMYLCASTPADFSHEQYFGPGTRLTVT.

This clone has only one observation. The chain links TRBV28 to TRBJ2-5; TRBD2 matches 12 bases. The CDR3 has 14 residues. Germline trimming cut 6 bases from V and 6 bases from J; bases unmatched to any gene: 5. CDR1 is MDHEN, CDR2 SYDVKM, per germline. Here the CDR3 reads CASSLAGGPKTQYF. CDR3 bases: TGTGCCAGCAGCCTAGCGGGGGGGCCGAAGACCCAGTACTTC.

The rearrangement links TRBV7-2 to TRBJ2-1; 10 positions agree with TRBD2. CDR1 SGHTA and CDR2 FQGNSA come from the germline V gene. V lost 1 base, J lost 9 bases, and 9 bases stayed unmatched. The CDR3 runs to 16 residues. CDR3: CASSLGSLAGASEQFF. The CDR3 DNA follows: TGTGCCAGCAGCTTAGGATCCCTAGCGGGGGCGAGTGAGCAGTTCTTC.

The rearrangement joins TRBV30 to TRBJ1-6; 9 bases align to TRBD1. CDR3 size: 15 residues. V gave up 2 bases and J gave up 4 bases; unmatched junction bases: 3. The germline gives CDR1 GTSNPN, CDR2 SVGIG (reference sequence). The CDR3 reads CAWSPGTGYNSPLHF. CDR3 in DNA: TGTGCCTGGAGTCCGGGGACAGGGTATAATTCACCCCTCCACTTT.

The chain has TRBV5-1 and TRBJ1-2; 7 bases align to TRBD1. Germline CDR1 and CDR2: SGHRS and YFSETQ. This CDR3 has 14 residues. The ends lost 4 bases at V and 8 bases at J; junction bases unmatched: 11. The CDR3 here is CASSALATGDGYTF. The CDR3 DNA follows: TGCGCCAGCAGCGCCTTAGCCACAGGGGACGGCTACACCTTC.

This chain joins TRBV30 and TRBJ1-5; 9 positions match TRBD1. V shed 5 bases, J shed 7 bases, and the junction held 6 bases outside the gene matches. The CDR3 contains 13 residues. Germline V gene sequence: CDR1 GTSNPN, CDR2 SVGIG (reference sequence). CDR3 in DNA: TGTGCCTGGGGGGACAGGGCAAGCCAGCCCCAGCATTTT. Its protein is CAWGDRASQPQHF.

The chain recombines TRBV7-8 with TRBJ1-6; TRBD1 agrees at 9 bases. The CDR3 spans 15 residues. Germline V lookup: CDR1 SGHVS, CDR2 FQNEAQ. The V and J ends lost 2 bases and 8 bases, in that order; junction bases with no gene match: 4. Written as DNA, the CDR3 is TGTGCCAGCAGCTTACGGACAGGGGCGGATTCACCCCTCCACTTT. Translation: CASSLRTGADSPLHF.

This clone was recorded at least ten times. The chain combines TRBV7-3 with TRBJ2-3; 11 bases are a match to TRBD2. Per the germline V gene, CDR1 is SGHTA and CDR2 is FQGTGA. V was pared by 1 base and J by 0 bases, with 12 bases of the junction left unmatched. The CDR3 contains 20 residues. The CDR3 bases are TGTGCCAGCAGCTTAAAACCTAGCGGGGGGAGTACTTTTAGCACAGATACGCAGTATTTT. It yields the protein CASSLKPSGGSTFSTDTQYF.

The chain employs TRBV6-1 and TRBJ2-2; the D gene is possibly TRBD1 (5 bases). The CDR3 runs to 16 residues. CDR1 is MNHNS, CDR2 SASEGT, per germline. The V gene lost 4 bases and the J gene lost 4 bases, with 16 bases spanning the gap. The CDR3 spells CASSVSVRRGTGELFF. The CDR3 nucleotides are TGTGCCAGCAGTGTGTCAGTCCGTAGGGGCACCGGGGAGCTGTTTTTT.

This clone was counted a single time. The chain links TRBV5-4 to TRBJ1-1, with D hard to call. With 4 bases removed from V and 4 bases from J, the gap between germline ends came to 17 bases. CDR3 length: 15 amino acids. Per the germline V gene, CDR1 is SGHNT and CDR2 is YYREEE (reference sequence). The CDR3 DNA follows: TGTGCCAGCAGCCCGCGGTCTCTAGGAAGCACTGAAGCTTTCTTT. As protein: CASSPRSLGSTEAFF.

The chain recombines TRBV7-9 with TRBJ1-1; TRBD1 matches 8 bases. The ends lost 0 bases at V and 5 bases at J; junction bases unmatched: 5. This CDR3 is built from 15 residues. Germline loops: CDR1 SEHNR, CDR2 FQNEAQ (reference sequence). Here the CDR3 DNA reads TGTGCCAGCAGCTTAGCCTCAGGGGGCCGAACTGAAGCTTTCTTT. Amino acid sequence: CASSLASGGRTEAFF.

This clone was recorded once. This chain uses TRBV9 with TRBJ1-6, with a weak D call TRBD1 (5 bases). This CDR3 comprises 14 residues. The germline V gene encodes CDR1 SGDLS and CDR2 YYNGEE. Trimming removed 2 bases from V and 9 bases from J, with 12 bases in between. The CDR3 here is CASSVGPVSSPLHF. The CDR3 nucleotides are TGTGCCAGCAGCGTGGGGCCCGTCAGTTCACCCCTCCACTTT.

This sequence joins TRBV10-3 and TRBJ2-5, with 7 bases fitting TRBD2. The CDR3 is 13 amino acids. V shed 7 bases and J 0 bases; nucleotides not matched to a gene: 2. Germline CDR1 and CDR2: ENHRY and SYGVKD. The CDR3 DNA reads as TGTGCCATCAAAACTAGCGACCAAGAGACCCAGTACTTC. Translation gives CAIKTSDQETQYF.

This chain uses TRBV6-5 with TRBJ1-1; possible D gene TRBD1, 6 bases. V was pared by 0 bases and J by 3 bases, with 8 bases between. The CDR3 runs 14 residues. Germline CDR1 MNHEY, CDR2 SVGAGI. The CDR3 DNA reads TGTGCCAGCAGTTACTCCGAGGGGGACACTGAAGCTTTCTTT. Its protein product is CASSYSEGDTEAFF.

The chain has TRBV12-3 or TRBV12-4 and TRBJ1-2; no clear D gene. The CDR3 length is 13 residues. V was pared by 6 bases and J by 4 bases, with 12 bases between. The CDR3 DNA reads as TGTGCCAGCAGAAAACGGGAGACCTATGGCTACACCTTC. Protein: CASRKRETYGYTF.